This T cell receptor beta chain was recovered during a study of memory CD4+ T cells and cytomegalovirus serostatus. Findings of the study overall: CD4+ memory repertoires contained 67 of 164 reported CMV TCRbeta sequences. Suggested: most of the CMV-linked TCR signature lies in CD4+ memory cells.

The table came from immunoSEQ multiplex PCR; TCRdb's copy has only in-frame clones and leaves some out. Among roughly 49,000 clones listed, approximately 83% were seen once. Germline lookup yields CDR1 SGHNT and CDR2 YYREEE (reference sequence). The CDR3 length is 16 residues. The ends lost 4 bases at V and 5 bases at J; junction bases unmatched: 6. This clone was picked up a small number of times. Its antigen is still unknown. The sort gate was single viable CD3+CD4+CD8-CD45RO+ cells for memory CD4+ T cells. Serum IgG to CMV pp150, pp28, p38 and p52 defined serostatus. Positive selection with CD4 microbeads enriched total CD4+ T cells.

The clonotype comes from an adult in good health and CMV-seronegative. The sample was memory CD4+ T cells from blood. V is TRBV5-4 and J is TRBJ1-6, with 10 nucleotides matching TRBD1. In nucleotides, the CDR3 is TGTGCCAGCAGCGTCCGGGACAGGGGAAATAATTCACCCCTCCACTTT. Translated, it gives CASSVRDRGNNSPLHF.